One and the same sample provided the 6 T cell receptor beta chains below, sequenced in a study of T cell responses to AZD1222 COVID-19 vaccine. Assay used: immunoSEQ multiplex PCR; TCRdb lists only in-frame clones, some missing. The sample has 100,000 to 150,000 clones; about 88% are singletons. The specimen was peripheral blood, collected 28 days after the second AZD1222 dose. These receptor sequences come from an adult who received the AZD1222 COVID-19 vaccine.

The rearrangement links TRBV11-2 to TRBJ2-7, with TRBD1 matching over 8 bases. Germline-derived CDR1 and CDR2 are SGHAT and FQNNGV. CDR3 length: 15 residues. V gave up 1 base and J gave up 1 base; unmatched junction bases: 3. The CDR3 nucleotides are TGTGCCAGCAGCTTAGGACAGGGGCTTTCCTACGAGCAGTACTTC. This gives the protein CASSLGQGLSYEQYF.

About this clone itself: This sample includes further DNA sequences coding for the same CDR3. The V gene is TRBV9, the J gene TRBJ2-3, with a possible D match to TRBD1 (5 bases). Germline V gives CDR1 SGDLS, CDR2 YYNGEE. This CDR3 region has 14 residues. V was trimmed by 0 bases and J by 0 bases, leaving 5 bases between them. The CDR3 loop reads CASSVEGSTDTQYF. As DNA, the CDR3 is TGTGCCAGCAGCGTAGAGGGGAGCACAGATACGCAGTATTTT.

This sequence joins TRBV3-1 (or the pseudogene TRBV3-2) and TRBJ1-1; D is unresolved. Trimming left V 2 bases short and J 1 base short, with 8 bases between. CDR1 LGHDT and CDR2 YNNKEL come from the germline V gene (reference sequence). CDR3 length: 14 amino acids. As DNA, the CDR3 is TGTGCCAGCAGCCAACGTTGGGGGAACACTGAAGCTTTCTTT. It encodes CASSQRWGNTEAFF.

The V call is TRBV28, the J call TRBJ1-4; D is ambiguous. The V and J ends lost 4 bases and 3 bases respectively, with 9 bases between them. Germline V gives CDR1 MDHEN, CDR2 SYDVKM. The CDR3 has 14 residues. The CDR3: CASSSTLSNEKLFF. For the CDR3, the DNA is TGTGCCAGCAGTTCGACCCTATCTAATGAAAAACTGTTTTTT.

The CDR3: CASSQSTGVDTQYF. CDR3 sequence (DNA): TGCGCCAGCAGCCAATCGACAGGGGTAGATACGCAGTATTTT. The chain links TRBV10-1 to TRBJ2-3, with 8 bases aligning to TRBD1. Unmatched junction bases numbered 7, after V lost 6 bases and J lost 5 bases. The V gene's germline CDR1 is WNHNN and CDR2 SYGVQD (reference sequence). The CDR3 extends over 14 amino acids.

This clone has only one observation. The chain carries TRBV15 and TRBJ1-3; maybe TRBD1 (5 bases). The CDR3 contains 16 residues. V lost 0 bases, J lost 1 base, and 10 bases lay in between. Germline assignment: CDR1 LNHNV and CDR2 YYDKDF (reference sequence). CDR3 in amino acids: CATSRDQGGSGNTIYF. DNA of the CDR3: TGTGCCACCAGCAGAGATCAGGGAGGGTCTGGAAACACCATATATTTT.